Following are 27 T cell receptor beta chains from one sample sequenced in a study of T-cell reconstitution after alpha-beta-depleted transplantation in children. Molecular barcoding with unique molecular identifiers was used for the TCRbeta library. Each CDR3 protein is one row after TCRdb ran MiXCR on the PCR reads. The sample comprises approximately 300,000 distinct CDR3 sequences, over 9.5% of which are singletons, and approximately 7.6% rests with the top ten. The sequencing used PBMCs, collected before TCRalphabeta/CD19-depleted stem cell transplant. Source of these receptors: a boy under three years old with acute myeloid leukemia, due to receive a stem cell transplant.

This clonotype was detected many times. The chain carries TRBV5-1 and TRBJ2-3; the D gene is possibly TRBD2 (6 bases). The CDR3 extends over 15 amino acids. The germline CDR1 and CDR2 sequences are SGHRS and YFSETQ. Trimming removed 3 bases at V and 2 bases at J, with 13 bases between. CDR3 loop: CASSWSSGSTDTQYF. In nucleotides, the CDR3 is TGCGCCAGCAGCTGGAGTAGCGGCTCCACAGATACGCAGTATTTT.

This clonotype was recorded many times. V usage is TRBV29-1 and J usage is TRBJ1-3, with D tentatively TRBD1 (6 bases). The CDR3 totals 12 residues. V was shortened by 7 bases and J by 2 bases, with 9 bases between the two germline ends. The germline gives CDR1 SQVTM, CDR2 ANQGSEA. The CDR3 spells CSATGTGNTIYF. CDR3 nucleotide sequence: TGCAGCGCCACAGGGACTGGAAACACCATATATTTT.

The rearrangement links TRBV14 to TRBJ2-3, with D uncertain. Germline V gene sequence: CDR1 SGHDN, CDR2 FVKESK. With 4 bases removed from V and 10 bases from J, the gap between germline ends came to 15 bases. The CDR3 consists of 13 residues. The CDR3 here is CASSPLSSGAQYF. CDR3 nucleotides: TGTGCCAGCAGCCCGTTGTCCTCCGGAGCGCAGTATTTT.

This clonotype was seen repeatedly, ten times or more. V is TRBV25-1 and J is TRBJ2-7; the D gene is possibly TRBD1 (5 bases). Looked up from germline, CDR1 is MGHDK and CDR2 is SYGVNS. V was pared by 5 bases and J by 5 bases, with 16 bases between. This CDR3 contains 14 residues. The CDR3 DNA follows: TGTGCCAGCAGTCACCCAGGGTGGTTGAACGAGCAGTACTTC. This sequence encodes CASSHPGWLNEQYF.

This chain joins TRBV4-2 and TRBJ2-3; 12 bases match TRBD2. V was clipped by 3 bases and J by 0 bases; unmatched bases: 13. The CDR3 runs to 20 residues. Germline V gene sequence: CDR1 LGHNA, CDR2 YNFKEQ. This chain's CDR3 is CASSQPPGLAGSPSTDTQYF. In nucleotides, the CDR3 is TGTGCCAGCAGCCAGCCTCCGGGACTAGCGGGCAGTCCTAGCACAGATACGCAGTATTTT.

The chain has TRBV29-1 and TRBJ2-7, with a tentative D call TRBD2 (6 bases). Germline CDR1 reads SQVTM; CDR2 reads ANQGSEA. Trimming pared 8 bases from V and 2 bases from J, leaving 13 bases between. The length of the CDR3 is 12 residues. The CDR3 reads CSIRDSTYEQYF. DNA of the CDR3: TGCAGCATCCGGGACTCTACCTACGAGCAGTACTTC.

This clonotype was seen many times. J is TRBJ1-6 and V is TRBV7-2; D is uncertain. CDR1 SGHTA and CDR2 FQGNSA come from the germline V gene. The CDR3 contains 16 residues. Trimming took 0 bases from V and 12 from J, leaving 18 bases between them. The CDR3 loop is CASSLAIDRVTIPLHF. The CDR3 DNA reads as TGTGCCAGCAGCTTAGCAATTGATAGAGTTACCATACCCCTCCACTTT.

This clonotype was seen at least ten times. The rearrangement joins TRBV9 to TRBJ2-1; a possible D gene is TRBD2 (6 bases). The V gene's germline CDR1 is SGDLS and CDR2 YYNGEE. V dropped 4 bases and J dropped 1 base, with 15 bases sitting between them. This CDR3 has 16 residues. CDR3 sequence (DNA): TGTGCCAGCAGCCCCCTCGGAGGGAGGTCCTACAATGAGCAGTTCTTC. Translated, it gives CASSPLGGRSYNEQFF. The variable domain in full, completed from reference TRBV9 and TRBJ2-1, reads DSGVTQTPKHLITATGQRVTLRCSPRSGDLSVYWYQQSLDQGLQFLIQYYNGEERAKGNILERFSAQQFPDLHSELNLSSLELGDSALYFCASSPLGGRSYNEQFFGPGTRLTVL.

This clonotype was recorded a few times. The V call is TRBV7-9, the J call TRBJ2-5, with D perhaps TRBD1 or TRBD2 (5 bases each). The CDR3 covers 14 residues. In germline, CDR1 is SEHNR, CDR2 FQNEAQ (reference sequence). V lost 1 base to trimming and J lost 5 bases, with 11 bases between them. The CDR3 spells CASSLVGPAETQYF. DNA of the CDR3: TGTGCCAGCAGCTTAGTGGGACCAGCGGAGACCCAGTACTTC. The complete variable domain, with remaining parts taken from reference TRBV7-9 and TRBJ2-5, reads DTGVSQNPRHKITKRGQNVTFRCDPISEHNRLYWYRQTLGQGPEFLTYFQNEAQLEKSRLLSDRFSAERPKGSFSTLEIQRTEQGDSAMYLCASSLVGPAETQYFGPGTRLLVL.

The chain uses TRBV7-9 and TRBJ2-7; D is ambiguous. The CDR3 runs to 16 residues. Germline V gene sequence: CDR1 SEHNR, CDR2 FQNEAQ (reference sequence). V was shortened by 5 bases and J by 9 bases, with 26 bases between the two germline ends. In nucleotides, the CDR3 is TGTGCCAGCAGCCCGACCGGCAGACTTCCCAATATAGGGCAGTACTTC. This gives the protein CASSPTGRLPNIGQYF.

The V gene is TRBV6-5, the J gene TRBJ2-2; 9 nucleotides align to TRBD1. The CDR3 loop spans 18 amino acids. Germline CDR1 is MNHEY and CDR2 is SVGAGI. V was clipped by 2 bases and J by 1 base; unmatched bases: 8. The CDR3 DNA sequence: TGTGCCAGCAGTTACCATCCTCCGGGACAGGGGAACACCGGGGAGCTGTTTTTT. It is translated as CASSYHPPGQGNTGELFF.

This clonotype was picked up many times. The chain uses TRBV5-5 and TRBJ2-7, with unresolved D. Germline V lookup: CDR1 SGHKS, CDR2 YYEKEE (reference sequence). The V end was cut by 6 bases, the J end by 4 bases, with 14 bases between. This CDR3 is 13 amino acids long. The CDR3 nucleotides read TGTGCCAGCACCCCAGAAAGCAGGTACGAGCAGTACTTC. Encoded protein: CASTPESRYEQYF.

This clonotype appeared many times. The V gene is TRBV21-1, the J gene TRBJ1-4; the table assigns TRBD1, which was not confirmed against the DNA. TRBV21-1 is a pseudogene. There are 15 residues in the CDR3. In DNA form, the CDR3 reads TGTGCCAGCATCTCCGACAGGGTGTATAATGAAAAACTGTTTTTT. As protein: CASISDRVYNEKLFF.

This clonotype was seen repeatedly, ten times or more. The gene calls are TRBV7-3 and TRBJ2-1; D is unresolved. This CDR3 is 11 amino acids long. Trimming stripped 4 bases from V and 6 bases from J, with 4 bases between. The germline V gene encodes CDR1 SGHTA and CDR2 FQGTGA. This CDR3 reads CASSSRNEQFF. CDR3 nucleotides: TGTGCCAGCAGCTCGCGCAATGAGCAGTTCTTC. Supplemented by reference TRBV7-3 and TRBJ2-1, the full variable domain reads GAGVSQTPSNKVTEKGKYVELRCDPISGHTALYWYRQSLGQGPEFLIYFQGTGAADDSGLPNDRFFAVRPEGSVSTLKIQRTERGDSAVYLCASSSRNEQFFGPGTRLTVL.

This clonotype was counted ten times or more. The junction departs from the called germline gene at one end, perhaps through a read error. The J gene is TRBJ2-7, the V gene TRBV28; the D gene is possibly TRBD1 (5 bases). The CDR3 totals 15 residues. Germline assignment: CDR1 MDHEN and CDR2 SYDVKM. Here the CDR3 DNA reads TGTGCCAGCAGTTCCAAAGACAGCGCGACACAATGGGTGAGCTTC. Its translation: CASSSKDSATQWVSF.

This clonotype appeared many times. The rearrangement links TRBV7-3 to TRBJ2-1; 11 bases line up with TRBD2. The V segment lost 3 bases and the J segment 7 bases; nucleotides outside the gene matches: 2. The CDR3 length is 14 residues. Per germline, CDR1 SGHTA and CDR2 FQGTGA. CDR3 loop: CASSFSGRGNEQFF. CDR3 bases: TGTGCCAGCAGCTTTAGCGGGAGGGGGAATGAGCAGTTCTTC.

This rearrangement joins TRBV11-2 to TRBJ2-3, with TRBD1 matching over 7 bases. The CDR3 spans 15 residues. Trimming took 5 bases from V and 2 from J; bases not matched to a gene: 7. Germline V lookup: CDR1 SGHAT, CDR2 FQNNGV. This CDR3 is CASSQLGQDTDTQYF. The CDR3 DNA reads as TGTGCCAGCAGCCAACTCGGACAGGACACAGATACGCAGTATTTT.

This clonotype has a handful of counts. DNA for the CDR3: TGTGCCAGCAGCCGACAGACGAACACCGGGGAGCTGTTTTTT. Protein product: CASSRQTNTGELFF. The rearrangement links TRBV14 to TRBJ2-2; TRBD1 might be the D (5 bases). Germline values: CDR1 SGHDN, CDR2 FVKESK. The CDR3 has 14 amino acids. Trimming cost V 4 bases and J 0 bases, with 6 bases left between them.

This clonotype was counted at least ten times. The chain links TRBV7-9 to TRBJ2-2, with D tentatively TRBD1 (7 bases). CDR3 length equals 16 residues. Looked up from germline, CDR1 is SEHNR and CDR2 is FQNEAQ (reference sequence). V was cut by 5 bases and J by 7 bases, with 20 bases left in between. CDR3 in DNA: TGTGCCAGCAGCGTACGGCGACAGGGACTTCACGGGGAGCTGTTTTTT. Protein product: CASSVRRQGLHGELFF.

This clonotype has a count of ten or more. J is TRBJ2-4 and V is TRBV29-1; D is possibly TRBD1 (6 bases). CDR1 SQVTM and CDR2 ANQGSEA come from the germline V gene. V shed 6 bases and J shed 7 bases, with 13 bases lying between them. CDR3 length equals 12 residues. CDR3 in amino acids: CSVGMDSNIQYF. The CDR3 nucleotides read TGCAGCGTGGGAATGGACAGCAACATTCAGTACTTC. Variable domain in full (rest from reference TRBV29-1 and TRBJ2-4): SAVISQKPSRDICQRGTSLTIQCQVDSQVTMMFWYRQQPGQSLTLIATANQGSEATYESGFVIDKFPISRPNLTFSTLTVSNMSPEDSSIYLCSVGMDSNIQYFGAGTRLSVL.

Many counts were recorded for this clonotype. The gene calls are TRBV12-3 or TRBV12-4 and TRBJ2-6; no clear D. V dropped 6 bases and J dropped 1 base, with 10 bases sitting between them. The CDR3 has 15 amino acids. The CDR3 loop reads CASRQHLSGANVLTF. The DNA of the CDR3 is TGTGCCAGCAGACAACACCTTTCTGGGGCCAACGTCCTGACTTTC.

This clonotype has at least ten counts. V is TRBV28 and J is TRBJ2-6; tentatively, D is TRBD1 (6 bases). Per the germline V gene, CDR1 is MDHEN and CDR2 is SYDVKM. Trimming shortened V by 2 bases and J by 0 bases, and 11 bases separated the two germline ends. The CDR3 runs 17 residues. The DNA of the CDR3 is TGTGCCAGCAGTTTAAACAGGGTTAACTCTGGGGCCAACGTCCTGACTTTC. Residues: CASSLNRVNSGANVLTF.

This clonotype was detected only a few times. The CDR3 bases are TGTGCCAGTAGTGGGCCGGGGCAGACTAAAAACATTCAGTACTTC. Its protein is CASSGPGQTKNIQYF. This chain links TRBV19 with TRBJ2-4, with D possibly called TRBD1 or TRBD2 (5 bases each). Trimming took 5 bases from V and 4 from J, leaving 15 bases between them. CDR1 and CDR2 from the germline V gene are LNHDA and SQIVND (reference sequence). This CDR3 comprises 15 residues.

This clonotype was seen repeatedly, ten times or more. The chain recombines TRBV4-2 with TRBJ2-5; 12 nucleotides match TRBD1. The V gene's germline CDR1 is LGHNA and CDR2 YNFKEQ. The CDR3 spans 15 residues. V dropped 4 bases and J dropped 4; count of bases not matched to a gene: 4. This CDR3 reads CASSPGQGAGETQYF. The CDR3 DNA is TGTGCCAGCAGCCCGGGACAGGGGGCAGGAGAGACCCAGTACTTC.

This clonotype was counted many times. The rearrangement links TRBV28 to TRBJ1-5; unclear D gene. The CDR3 loop spans 16 amino acids. Trimming shortened V by 3 bases and J by 4 bases, and 16 bases separated the two germline ends. CDR1 is MDHEN and CDR2 is SYDVKM in the germline V gene. CDR3 amino acids: CASSFSRFVGNQPQHF. CDR3 nucleotides: TGTGCCAGCAGTTTTTCACGATTTGTGGGGAATCAGCCCCAGCATTTT.

CDR3 sequence (DNA): TGTGCCAGCAGTTTGGGGGGACTAGCGGAGTTGAATGAGCAGTTCTTC. Residues: CASSLGGLAELNEQFF. The chain couples TRBV28 to TRBJ2-1, with TRBD2 identical over 11 bases. The trim removed 3 bases at V and 7 bases at J, leaving 8 bases unmatched. From germline, CDR1 is MDHEN and CDR2 SYDVKM. This CDR3 has 16 residues.

The CDR3 sequence: CASSRVGGDNEQFF. The CDR3 bases are TGTGCCAGCAGTAGGGTGGGAGGGGACAATGAGCAGTTCTTC. The V gene is TRBV7-2, the J gene TRBJ2-1; TRBD2 aligns across 7 bases. There are 14 residues in the CDR3. V gave up 6 bases and J gave up 5 bases; unmatched junction bases: 7. Looked up from germline, CDR1 is SGHTA and CDR2 is FQGNSA. Looking up the rest from reference TRBV7-2 and TRBJ2-1 gives the full variable domain: GAGVSQSPSNKVTEKGKDVELRCDPISGHTALYWYRQSLGQGLEFLIYFQGNSAPDKSGLPSDRFSAERTGGSVSTLTIQRTQQEDSAVYLCASSRVGGDNEQFFGPGTRLTVL.